These 16 T cell receptor beta chains share one sample of origin, sequenced in a study of blood T cells in healthy people across ages. Primers used in a second PCR of roughly 6 to 11 cycles were a sample-barcoded 5' primer and a J-beta primer mix. Via MiXCR, TCRdb re-called the 5' RACE reads, giving one row per CDR3 protein. This table holds 1.6 million or so distinct CDR3 sequences, almost 35% found once. The sequencing sample was made of blood. These receptors were collected from a woman aged 30 to 39 in good health.

In the case of this clonotype: This may come from a read error, since a much larger clone is one base off. This chain uses TRBV4-1 with TRBJ2-4; D perhaps matches TRBD2 (6 bases). This CDR3 region has 14 residues. Per the germline V gene, CDR1 is MGHRA and CDR2 is YSYEKL. The CDR3 sequence: CASSQVGSGNTQYF. The DNA for the CDR3 is TGCGCCAGCAGCCAAGTCGGGAGCGGAAACACTCAGTACTTC.

This clonotype was seen a handful of times. The chain uses TRBV12-3 or TRBV12-4 and TRBJ2-7; maybe TRBD1 (5 bases). The length of the CDR3 is 15 residues. Trimming stripped 1 base from V and 6 bases from J, with 16 bases between. CDR3 nucleotides: TGTGCCAGCAGTTTAGGAGTCAGGGATTTCCCCGAGCAGTACTTC. This sequence encodes CASSLGVRDFPEQYF.

The rearrangement joins TRBV4-1 to TRBJ1-1, with D possibly TRBD1 on 5 matching bases. CDR1 is MGHRA and CDR2 is YSYEKL in the germline V gene. V was shortened by 4 bases and J by 4 bases, with 16 bases between the two germline ends. The CDR3 sequence is 15 residues long. The CDR3 DNA is TGCGCCAGCAGCCGGAGATCAGGGATGGGCACTGAAGCTTTCTTT. As protein: CASSRRSGMGTEAFF.

This clonotype was seen only a few times. V and J are TRBV20-1 and TRBJ2-7, with unresolved D. V was clipped by 4 bases and J by 0 bases, with 10 bases between them. The CDR3 is 13 residues long. The germline V gene encodes CDR1 DFQATT and CDR2 SNEGSKA (reference sequence). CDR3 residues: CSANQVPSYEQYF. The CDR3 DNA is TGCAGTGCTAACCAGGTTCCCTCCTACGAGCAGTACTTC.

In this sample, this clonotype turned up many times. CDR3 in amino acids: CSGGQGDEQYF. The CDR3, as DNA: TGCAGCGGCGGACAGGGAGACGAGCAGTACTTC. The V call is TRBV29-1, the J call TRBJ2-7, with 8 bases matching TRBD1. The CDR3 contains 11 residues. The germline gives CDR1 SQVTM, CDR2 ANQGSEA. V lost 7 bases and J lost 5; bases outside the gene matches: 4.

The rearrangement links TRBV3-1 to TRBJ2-7; TRBD1 matches at 9 bases. The germline V gene has CDR1 LGHDT and CDR2 YNNKEL (reference sequence). This CDR3 contains 16 residues. The junction had 12 bases not matched to a gene; V was cut back by 4 bases and J by 5 bases. CDR3 in DNA: TGTGCCAGCAGCCCTTGGACAGGGGACACTACTAACGAGCAGTACTTC. This gives the protein CASSPWTGDTTNEQYF.

This clonotype appeared a few times. The chain links TRBV6-6 to TRBJ2-7; 10 bases match TRBD2. This CDR3 is 15 amino acids long. V shed 4 bases, J shed 2 bases, and the junction held 5 bases outside the gene matches. Germline CDR1 MNHNY, CDR2 SVGAGI (reference sequence). The CDR3 reads CASSSGTSVTYEQYF. DNA for the CDR3: TGTGCCAGCAGTTCCGGGACTAGCGTTACCTACGAGCAGTACTTC.

The CDR3: CASSLATSEFLIGQYF. CDR3 DNA sequence: TGCGCCAGCAGCTTGGCCACCAGCGAATTTTTAATTGGGCAGTACTTC. This chain connects TRBV5-1 to TRBJ2-7; D is uncertain. Germline CDR1 SGHRS, CDR2 YFSETQ. The germline V and J ends were trimmed by 0 bases and 9 bases, with 22 bases remaining between them. This CDR3 comprises 16 residues.

This clonotype was observed a handful of times. This sequence joins TRBV20-1 and TRBJ1-2; 8 positions match TRBD1. V shed 7 bases, J shed 0 bases, and the junction held 7 bases outside the gene matches. The germline CDR1 and CDR2 sequences are DFQATT and SNEGSKA (reference sequence). The CDR3 has 14 residues. The CDR3 nucleotides are TGCAGTGTTAGGCAGGGGGCCTCTAACTATGGCTACACCTTC. As protein: CSVRQGASNYGYTF.

This clonotype was counted a few times. This chain joins TRBV6-5 and TRBJ2-1; a weak D match, TRBD2 (6 bases). This CDR3 contains 15 residues. The V end was cut by 2 bases, the J end by 6 bases, with 14 bases between. The germline V gene encodes CDR1 MNHEY and CDR2 SVGAGI. CDR3 nucleotides: TGTGCCAGCAGTTACCTTGGCGGGGACTTCAATGAGCAGTTCTTC. This gives the protein CASSYLGGDFNEQFF.

This clonotype showed up just a few times. The chain's CDR3 is CSPLNTNQETQYF. CDR3 bases: TGCAGTCCCTTAAATACGAACCAAGAGACCCAGTACTTC. The chain carries TRBV20-1 and TRBJ2-5; D ambiguous. Germline-derived CDR1 and CDR2 are DFQATT and SNEGSKA (reference sequence). The ends were cut back, 8 bases at V and 0 bases at J, with 13 bases in the middle. The CDR3 is 13 residues long.

This chain uses TRBV5-5 with TRBJ2-7, with 7 bases aligning to TRBD1. The CDR3 loop spans 16 amino acids. V lost 4 bases to trimming and J lost 2 bases; unmatched junction nucleotides: 12. Germline CDR1 SGHKS, CDR2 YYEKEE (reference sequence). The CDR3 reads CASSRNDRASPYEQYF. DNA of the CDR3: TGTGCCAGCAGCAGAAACGACAGGGCTTCTCCCTACGAGCAGTACTTC.

The rearrangement links TRBV6-2 or TRBV6-3 to TRBJ2-7; possible D gene TRBD1, 6 bases. Germline lookup yields CDR1 MNHEY and CDR2 SVGEGT. The CDR3 runs to 12 residues. Trimming took off 5 bases at V and 5 bases at J, with 10 bases between the two ends. The CDR3 here is CASSNREHEQYF. The CDR3 nucleotides read TGTGCCAGCAGTAACAGGGAACACGAGCAGTACTTC.

J is TRBJ2-1 and V is TRBV20-1; 11 nucleotides match TRBD2. This CDR3 is built from 16 residues. Germline V gene data show CDR1 as DFQATT and CDR2 as SNEGSKA (reference sequence). V was clipped by 3 bases and J by 7 bases; unmatched bases: 11. CDR3 sequence reads: CSARGSGRARWNEQFF. The CDR3 DNA reads as TGCAGTGCTAGGGGTAGCGGGAGGGCCAGGTGGAATGAGCAGTTCTTC.

The table lists this clonotype with many counts. V is TRBV6-1 and J is TRBJ1-2; D uncertain. CDR3 size: 12 residues. Germline V gene lookup returns CDR1 MNHNS and CDR2 SASEGT. Trimming removed 3 bases from V and 8 bases from J, with 10 bases in between. The CDR3: CASSDWTGGYTF. The CDR3 DNA sequence: TGTGCCAGCAGTGATTGGACTGGCGGCTACACCTTC.

The rearrangement uses TRBV2 and TRBJ2-1; 12 nucleotides line up with TRBD2. This CDR3 contains 14 residues. Germline assignment: CDR1 SNHLY and CDR2 FYNNEI. V trimming: 7 bases; J trimming: 9 bases; junction bases outside the gene matches: 7. In nucleotides, the CDR3 is TGTGCCAGCACCCGGGGACTAGCGGGTACTGAGCAGTTCTTC. It is translated as CASTRGLAGTEQFF.